This T cell receptor (beta chain) was captured by sequencing in a study of cytomegalovirus exposure and HLA in healthy donors. Findings and caveats of the study: Earlier analysis found most TCR beta V segments productive about 90% or about 30% of the time. Some highly shared sequence variants likely arose as a pipeline artifact.

CDR3 size: 13 residues. The germline CDR1 and CDR2 sequences are GTSNPN and SVGIG (reference sequence). The V end lost 4 bases, the J end lost 7 bases, and 14 bases lay between the germline ends. Regarding this clone: Its antigen is not known.

Researchers ran the PCR with 60 Vbeta and 13 Jbeta primers. The method was immunoSEQ multiplex PCR; TCRdb's version includes in-frame clones alone and lacks a portion of them. The sample carries tens of thousands of clones, 65% to 70% recorded once. Sequencing used PBMCs. The V call is TRBV30, the J call TRBJ1-5; maybe TRBD1 (6 bases). The receptor comes from a woman aged 25-40 years in good health and CMV-seronegative. The CDR3 region has the DNA TGTGCCTGGACTCAGGGGCATCGGCAGCCCCAGCATTTT. It is translated as CAWTQGHRQPQHF. The full variable domain, completed using reference TRBV30 and TRBJ1-5, is SQTIHQWPATLVQPVGSPLSLECTVEGTSNPNLYWYRQAAGRGLQLLFYSVGIGQISSEVPQNLSASRPQDRQFILSSKKLLLSDSGFYLCAWTQGHRQPQHFGDGTRLSIL.